Shown below are 8 T cell receptor beta chains from a single sample sequenced in a study of blood T cells in healthy people across ages. The second PCR ran about 6 to 11 cycles with a sample-barcoded 5' primer and J-beta primers. TCRdb analysed the 5' RACE reads with MiXCR anew, one entry per CDR3 protein. The sample records over 950,000 distinct CDR3 sequences, more than 30% being singletons. Sequencing was done on a sample of blood. All receptors come from a man younger than 35 in good health.

The V call is TRBV12-3 or TRBV12-4, the J call TRBJ1-5; possible D gene TRBD1, 5 bases. The CDR3 extends over 18 amino acids. V shed 2 bases and J shed 9 bases, with 26 bases lying between them. CDR3 sequence: CASSLSSRESHRVRPQHF. The CDR3 DNA is TGTGCCAGCAGTTTATCAAGCAGGGAATCCCACCGGGTTAGGCCCCAGCATTTT.

This clonotype was picked up a small number of times. This chain joins TRBV29-1 and TRBJ2-4; 7 bases are a match to TRBD1. Germline lookup yields CDR1 SQVTM and CDR2 ANQGSEA. Trimming at V came to 7 bases and at J to 7 bases, leaving 10 bases not matched to a gene. CDR3 length: 13 amino acids. The CDR3, as DNA: TGCAGCGCAAGACAGGGAATAACGAACATTCAGTACTTC. This encodes CSARQGITNIQYF.

This clonotype was counted only a few times. The rearrangement links TRBV7-8 to TRBJ1-1, with no clear D. V was shortened by 3 bases and J by 3 bases, with 8 bases between the two germline ends. CDR1 SGHVS and CDR2 FQNEAQ come from the germline V gene. There are 13 residues in the CDR3. CDR3 loop: CASSFRSDTEAFF. In nucleotides, the CDR3 is TGTGCCAGCAGCTTTCGGTCTGACACTGAAGCTTTCTTT.

The chain has TRBV20-1 and TRBJ1-4, with 9 bases that match TRBD1. Germline-derived CDR1 and CDR2 are DFQATT and SNEGSKA (reference sequence). V trimming: 1 base; J trimming: 7 bases; junction bases outside the gene matches: 13. The CDR3 runs 17 residues. The CDR3 DNA follows: TGCAGTGCTAGAGGAGGGACAGGGAGTTCATTTGGTGAAAAACTGTTTTTT. This sequence encodes CSARGGTGSSFGEKLFF.

There are a few counts of this clonotype. The chain combines TRBV7-2 with TRBJ1-6, with 7 bases lining up with TRBD1. V trimming: 9 bases; J trimming: 6 bases; junction bases outside the gene matches: 5. Germline V gives CDR1 SGHTA, CDR2 FQGNSA. CDR3 length: 13 residues. In DNA form, the CDR3 reads TGTGCCAGTACCGACAGGGTTAATTCACCCCTCCACTTT. It encodes CASTDRVNSPLHF.

This clonotype was counted ten times or more. This rearrangement joins TRBV7-2 to TRBJ1-2; no firm D call. V was cut by 2 bases and J by 1 base, with 5 bases left in between. The CDR3 extends over 13 amino acids. CDR1 is SGHTA, CDR2 FQGNSA, per germline. Written as DNA, the CDR3 is TGTGCCAGCAGCTTAACCAATAACTATGGCTACACCTTC. It specifies CASSLTNNYGYTF.

V gene TRBV4-3 combines with J gene TRBJ2-1; the D gene is possibly TRBD2 (5 bases). The CDR3 covers 13 residues. V gave up 3 bases and J gave up 9 bases, with 12 bases separating them. CDR1 is LGHNA and CDR2 is YSLEER in the germline V gene. CDR3 residues: CASSQELESEQFF. CDR3 nucleotide sequence: TGCGCCAGCAGCCAGGAACTAGAGAGTGAGCAGTTCTTC.

The chain combines TRBV20-1 with TRBJ2-7; D might be TRBD2 (5 bases). V was shortened by 0 bases and J by 2 bases, with 17 bases between the two germline ends. Germline CDR1 is DFQATT and CDR2 is SNEGSKA (reference sequence). The CDR3 spans 16 residues. CDR3 DNA: TGCAGTGCTAGAGATCCGGGAAGCTCCGAACCCTACGAGCAGTACTTC. Translated, it gives CSARDPGSSEPYEQYF.